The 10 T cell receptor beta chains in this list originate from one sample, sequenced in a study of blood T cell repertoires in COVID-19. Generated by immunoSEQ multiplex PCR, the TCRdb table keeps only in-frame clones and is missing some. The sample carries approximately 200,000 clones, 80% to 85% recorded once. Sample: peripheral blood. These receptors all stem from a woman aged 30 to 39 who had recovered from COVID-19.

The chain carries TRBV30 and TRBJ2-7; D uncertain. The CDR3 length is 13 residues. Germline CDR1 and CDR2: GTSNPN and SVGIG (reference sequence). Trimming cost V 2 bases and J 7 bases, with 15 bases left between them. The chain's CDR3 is CAWSIQSVREQYF. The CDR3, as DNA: TGTGCCTGGAGTATACAGAGTGTGAGAGAGCAGTACTTC.

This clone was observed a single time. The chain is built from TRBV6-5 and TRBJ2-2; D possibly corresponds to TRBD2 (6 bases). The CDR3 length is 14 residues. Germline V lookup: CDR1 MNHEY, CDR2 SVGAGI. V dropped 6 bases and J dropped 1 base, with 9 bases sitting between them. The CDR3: CASSRGMNTGELFF. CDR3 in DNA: TGTGCCAGCAGCCGCGGGATGAACACCGGGGAGCTGTTTTTT.

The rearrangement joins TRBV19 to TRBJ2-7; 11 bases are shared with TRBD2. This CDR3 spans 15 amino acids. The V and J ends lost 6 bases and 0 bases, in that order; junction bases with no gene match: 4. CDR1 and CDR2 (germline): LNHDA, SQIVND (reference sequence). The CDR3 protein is CASRLTSGISYEQYF. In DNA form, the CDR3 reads TGTGCCAGTAGACTGACTAGCGGGATCTCCTACGAGCAGTACTTC.

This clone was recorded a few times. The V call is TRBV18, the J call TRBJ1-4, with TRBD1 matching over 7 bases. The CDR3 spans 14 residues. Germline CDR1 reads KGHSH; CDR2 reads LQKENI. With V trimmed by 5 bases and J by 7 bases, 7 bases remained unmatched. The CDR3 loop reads CASSGDRDPEKLFF. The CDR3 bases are TGTGCCAGCTCAGGCGACAGGGACCCTGAAAAACTGTTTTTT.

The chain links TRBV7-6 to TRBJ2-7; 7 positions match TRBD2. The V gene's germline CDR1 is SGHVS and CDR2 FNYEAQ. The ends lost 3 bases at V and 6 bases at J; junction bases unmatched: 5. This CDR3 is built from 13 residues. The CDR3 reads CASSFRWGGEQYF. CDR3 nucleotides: TGTGCCAGCAGCTTCAGGTGGGGGGGCGAGCAGTACTTC.

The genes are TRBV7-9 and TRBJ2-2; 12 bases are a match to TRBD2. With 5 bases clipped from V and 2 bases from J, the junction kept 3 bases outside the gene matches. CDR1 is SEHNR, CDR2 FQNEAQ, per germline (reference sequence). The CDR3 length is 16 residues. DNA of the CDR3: TGTGCCAGCAGCGCGGGACTAGCGGGTAACACCGGGGAGCTGTTTTTT. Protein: CASSAGLAGNTGELFF.

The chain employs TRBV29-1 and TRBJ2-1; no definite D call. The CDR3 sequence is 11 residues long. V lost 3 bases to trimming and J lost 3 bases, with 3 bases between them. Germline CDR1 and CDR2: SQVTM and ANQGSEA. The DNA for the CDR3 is TGCAGCGTTGATAACTACAATGAGCAGTTCTTC. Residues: CSVDNYNEQFF.

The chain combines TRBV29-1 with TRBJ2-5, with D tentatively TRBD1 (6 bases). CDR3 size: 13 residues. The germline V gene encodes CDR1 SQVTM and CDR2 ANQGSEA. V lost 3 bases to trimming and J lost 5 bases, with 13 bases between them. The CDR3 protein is CSVEGRGGETQYF. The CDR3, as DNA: TGCAGCGTTGAGGGCAGGGGCGGGGAGACCCAGTACTTC. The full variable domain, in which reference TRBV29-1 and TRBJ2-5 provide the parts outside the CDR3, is SAVISQKPSRDICQRGTSLTIQCQVDSQVTMMFWYRQQPGQSLTLIATANQGSEATYESGFVIDKFPISRPNLTFSTLTVSNMSPEDSSIYLCSVEGRGGETQYFGPGTRLLVL.

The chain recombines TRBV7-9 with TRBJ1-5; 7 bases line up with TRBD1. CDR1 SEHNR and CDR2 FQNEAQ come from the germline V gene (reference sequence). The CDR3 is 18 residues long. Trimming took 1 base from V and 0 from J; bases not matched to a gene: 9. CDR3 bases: TGTGCCAGCAGCTTAGTTGGGACAGACCCATATAGCAATCAGCCCCAGCATTTT. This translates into CASSLVGTDPYSNQPQHF.

CDR3 sequence reads: CASSLPPRLAGLTDTQYF. The CDR3 coding sequence is TGTGCCAGCAGCTTACCACCACGACTAGCGGGGTTGACAGATACGCAGTATTTT. This rearrangement joins TRBV7-9 to TRBJ2-3; 11 bases are shared with TRBD2. The V gene end was trimmed by 2 bases and the J gene end by 3 bases; junction bases not matched to a gene: 10. Germline values: CDR1 SEHNR, CDR2 FQNEAQ (reference sequence). The CDR3 sequence is 18 residues long.